The 30 T cell receptor beta chains below all came from one sample that was sequenced in a study of early T cells in non-severe SARS-CoV-2 infection. MiXCR, applied by TCRdb to the 5' RACE reads, yields one record per CDR3 protein. There are about 64,000 distinct CDR3 sequences in the sample; around 13% occur only once, and more than 3.5% lies in the top ten. The sample was whole blood. These receptor sequences come from an adult who was a healthcare worker with PCR-confirmed SARS-CoV-2 infection or an uninfected control (not recorded which).

This clonotype was recorded many times. The chain uses TRBV11-2 and TRBJ2-5; D is uncertain. V was pared by 1 base and J by 7 bases, with 7 bases between. The CDR3 is 12 amino acids. The V gene's germline CDR1 is SGHAT and CDR2 FQNNGV. The CDR3 reads CASSLVSGTQYF. In DNA, the CDR3 is TGTGCCAGCAGCTTAGTTTCCGGGACCCAGTACTTC.

This clonotype was observed many times. This sequence joins TRBV12-5 and TRBJ2-2; unclear D gene. The CDR3 is made up of 13 amino acids. V was clipped by 1 base and J by 4 bases, with 4 bases between them. Looked up from germline, CDR1 is LGHNT and CDR2 is FRNRAP. The CDR3 DNA reads TGTGCTAGTGGTTTGGGGTCCACCGGGGAGCTGTTTTTT. It codes for CASGLGSTGELFF.

This chain connects TRBV7-2 to TRBJ2-3, with TRBD2 matching over 9 bases. CDR1 is SGHTA and CDR2 is FQGNSA in the germline V gene. Losses at the gene ends were 5 bases for V and 1 base for J; bases not matched to a gene: 10. CDR3 length: 17 residues. The CDR3 sequence: CASSRRGASGGTDTQYF. CDR3 DNA: TGTGCCAGCAGCCGCCGAGGGGCTAGCGGGGGCACAGATACGCAGTATTTT.

This clonotype was seen only a few times. V is TRBV7-8 and J is TRBJ2-5; maybe TRBD2 (5 bases). CDR1 is SGHVS, CDR2 FQNEAQ, per germline. The V end was cut by 3 bases, the J end by 2 bases, with 10 bases between. The CDR3 has 14 amino acids. The CDR3 is CASSFWGDQETQYF. As DNA, the CDR3 is TGTGCCAGCAGCTTCTGGGGAGATCAAGAGACCCAGTACTTC.

The CDR3 bases are TGTGCCAGCAGCGTAGTTCCGGAGAACACTGAAGCTTTCTTT. Amino acid sequence: CASSVVPENTEAFF. The gene calls are TRBV9 and TRBJ1-1; D is undetermined. Germline-derived CDR1 and CDR2 are SGDLS and YYNGEE. This CDR3 region has 14 residues. V gave up 0 bases and J gave up 1 base, with 7 bases separating them.

The V call is TRBV20-1, the J call TRBJ2-7, with TRBD1 matching over 7 bases. This CDR3 has 13 amino acids. Germline V gene sequence: CDR1 DFQATT, CDR2 SNEGSKA (reference sequence). Unmatched junction bases numbered 7, after V lost 6 bases and J lost 2 bases. This CDR3 is CSAQGQGAYEQYF. Here the CDR3 DNA reads TGCAGTGCGCAGGGGCAGGGGGCCTACGAGCAGTACTTC.

This clonotype has ten or more counts. The chain employs TRBV20-1 and TRBJ2-1; 9 positions match TRBD1. This CDR3 contains 14 residues. Trimming removed 5 bases from V and 6 bases from J; junction bases left unmatched: 8. The germline gives CDR1 DFQATT, CDR2 SNEGSKA (reference sequence). The chain's CDR3 is CSAPPGQGFNEQFF. In nucleotides, the CDR3 is TGCAGTGCTCCTCCGGGACAGGGTTTCAATGAGCAGTTCTTC.

In this sample, this clonotype turned up a few times. The rearrangement uses TRBV27 and TRBJ2-5; D remains unclear. Germline V lookup: CDR1 MNHEY, CDR2 SMNVEV (reference sequence). V lost 5 bases, J lost 0 bases, and 7 bases lay in between. This CDR3 spans 13 amino acids. The CDR3, as DNA: TGTGCCAGCAGTCAGACGTACCAAGAGACCCAGTACTTC. It is translated as CASSQTYQETQYF.

The V and J genes are TRBV12-3 or TRBV12-4 and TRBJ2-5, with unresolved D. Trimming cost V 5 bases and J 5 bases, with 12 bases left between them. The CDR3 covers 13 residues. The chain's CDR3 is CASSPSGRETQYF. DNA for the CDR3: TGTGCCAGCAGTCCCTCAGGACGCGAGACCCAGTACTTC.

Ten or more counts support this clonotype. The rearrangement links TRBV6-5 to TRBJ1-2, with D possibly matching TRBD1 (5 bases). CDR3 size: 15 residues. V dropped 0 bases and J dropped 4 bases, with 12 bases sitting between them. Per the germline V gene, CDR1 is MNHEY and CDR2 is SVGAGI. The CDR3 region is CASSYSPGLSYGYTF. The CDR3 nucleotides are TGTGCCAGCAGTTACTCCCCAGGGCTCAGCTATGGCTACACCTTC.

This clonotype was detected many times. J is TRBJ1-5 and V is TRBV20-1; possibly TRBD1 for D (5 bases). Trimming stripped 5 bases from V and 6 bases from J, with 17 bases between. The CDR3 spans 14 residues. Germline CDR1 reads DFQATT; CDR2 reads SNEGSKA (reference sequence). CDR3 DNA: TGCAGTGCTCCAAGAAGAGGGGCGTCTCAGCCCCAGCATTTT. Amino acid sequence: CSAPRRGASQPQHF.

This clonotype was picked up a small number of times. The rearrangement links TRBV6-5 to TRBJ1-6; no definite D call. The V end was cut by 5 bases, the J end by 7 bases, with 9 bases between. Germline-derived CDR1 and CDR2 are MNHEY and SVGAGI. CDR3 length: 13 amino acids. The CDR3 is CASSRSPNSPLHF. DNA for the CDR3: TGTGCCAGCAGTCGATCGCCGAATTCACCCCTCCACTTT.

The V and J genes are TRBV5-6 and TRBJ1-5; 9 nucleotides align to TRBD1. The CDR3 covers 16 residues. Germline lookup yields CDR1 SGHDT and CDR2 YYEEEE. The junction had 3 bases not matched to a gene; V was cut back by 0 bases and J by 2 bases. The CDR3 coding sequence is TGTGCCAGCAGCTTGGGGACAGGGGTACGCAATCAGCCCCAGCATTTT. As protein: CASSLGTGVRNQPQHF.

The chain carries TRBV2 and TRBJ2-5; 13 nucleotides align to TRBD2. From germline, CDR1 is SNHLY and CDR2 FYNNEI. V was clipped by 8 bases and J by 2 bases; unmatched bases: 5. The CDR3 is 15 residues long. The CDR3 sequence: CASSLLAGGQETQYF. CDR3 nucleotides: TGTGCCAGCTCCTTACTAGCGGGGGGGCAAGAGACCCAGTACTTC.

This clonotype was counted between two and nine times. The chain links TRBV11-2 to TRBJ2-3, with D hard to call. Germline CDR1 SGHAT, CDR2 FQNNGV. V lost 5 bases, J lost 9 bases, and 21 bases lay in between. The CDR3 is 15 residues long. CDR3 DNA sequence: TGTGCCAGCAGCCGCACCGCGCAGGCCCTCGGCACGCAGTATTTT. This gives the protein CASSRTAQALGTQYF.

V and J are TRBV7-8 and TRBJ1-4, with 8 bases lining up with TRBD1. Per germline, CDR1 SGHVS and CDR2 FQNEAQ. This CDR3 comprises 17 residues. V shed 6 bases and J 2 bases; nucleotides not matched to a gene: 11. For the CDR3, the DNA is TGTGCCAGCAGGACGGACAGGGAGGGTTCTACTAATGAAAAACTGTTTTTT. It codes for CASRTDREGSTNEKLFF.

In its sample, this clonotype was seen many times. This chain connects TRBV5-4 to TRBJ2-1; D uncertain. V shed 0 bases and J shed 10 bases, with 14 bases lying between them. Germline assignment: CDR1 SGHNT and CDR2 YYREEE (reference sequence). The CDR3 spans 14 residues. In DNA, the CDR3 is TGTGCCAGCAGCTTGGTGGCTAGGTCGGGCGAGCAGTTCTTC. Residues: CASSLVARSGEQFF.

As to this clonotype: One end of the junction fails to match germline, which may point to a read error. The chain carries TRBV19 and TRBJ2-4; 7 bases are a match to TRBD1. Germline V gene lookup returns CDR1 LNHDA and CDR2 SQIVND (reference sequence). There are 15 residues in the CDR3. This CDR3 reads CASSPYRDSKHIQYF. DNA of the CDR3: TGTGCCAGTAGTCCCTACCGGGACAGCAAACACATTCAGTACTTC.

The CDR3 loop is CASSPEHSGNTIYF. The CDR3 DNA reads TGTGCCAGCAGTCCGGAGCACTCTGGAAACACCATATATTTT. The chain is built from TRBV3-1 and TRBJ1-3; D not resolved. The CDR3 extends over 14 amino acids. V was pared by 6 bases and J by 0 bases, with 9 bases between. Germline CDR1 reads LGHDT; CDR2 reads YNNKEL (reference sequence).

This clonotype has only a few counts. The chain couples TRBV5-6 to TRBJ2-3, with D unresolved. Germline V gives CDR1 SGHDT, CDR2 YYEEEE. The V end lost 0 bases, the J end lost 5 bases, and 4 bases lay between the germline ends. The CDR3 totals 12 residues. The CDR3 nucleotides read TGTGCCAGCAGCTTGGGGAGAGATACGCAGTATTTT. Its protein product is CASSLGRDTQYF. Supplemented by reference TRBV5-6 and TRBJ2-3, the full variable domain reads DAGVTQSPTHLIKTRGQQVTLRCSPKSGHDTVSWYQQALGQGPQFIFQYYEEEERQRGNFPDRFSGHQFPNYSSELNVNALLLGDSALYLCASSLGRDTQYFGPGTRLTVL.

This clonotype was counted many times. The J gene is TRBJ2-7, the V gene TRBV25-1; D possibly corresponds to TRBD2 (6 bases). The V end was cut by 5 bases, the J end by 2 bases, with 13 bases between. CDR3 length equals 14 residues. Germline V gives CDR1 MGHDK, CDR2 SYGVNS. The CDR3 bases are TGTGCCAGCAGTATGTCGGGGGAGGCCTACGAGCAGTACTTC. Encoded protein: CASSMSGEAYEQYF.

The chain links TRBV29-1 to TRBJ2-3, with 7 bases fitting TRBD1. CDR1 and CDR2 (germline): SQVTM, ANQGSEA. Germline trimming cut 6 bases from V and 1 base from J; bases unmatched to any gene: 7. This CDR3 is 14 amino acids long. CDR3 coding DNA: TGCAGCGTGGACACCGGGACAGGCACAGATACGCAGTATTTT. Its protein is CSVDTGTGTDTQYF.

Turning to this clonotype: No DNA is shown, since the ends of the CDR3 on it are uncertain; the CDR3 is the one TCRdb lists. Here the CDR3 reads CAISEFGRGAEKLFF. This chain joins TRBV10-3 and TRBJ1-4; the D call in the table, TRBD1, was not verified against the DNA. Germline CDR1 and CDR2: ENHRY and SYGVKD. Termini included, the CDR3 measures 15 amino acids.

This clonotype was picked up many times. The J gene is TRBJ1-3, the V gene TRBV28; 7 bases map to TRBD1. V lost 7 bases and J lost 1; bases outside the gene matches: 4. The CDR3 extends over 14 amino acids. CDR1 is MDHEN, CDR2 SYDVKM, per germline. CDR3 region: CASIQQGSGNTIYF. CDR3 DNA sequence: TGTGCCAGCATTCAACAGGGGTCTGGAAACACCATATATTTT. Looking up the rest from reference TRBV28 and TRBJ1-3 gives the full variable domain: DVKVTQSSRYLVKRTGEKVFLECVQDMDHENMFWYRQDPGLGLRLIYFSYDVKMKEKGDIPEGYSVSREKKERFSLILESASTNQTSMYLCASIQQGSGNTIYFGEGSWLTVV.

This chain joins TRBV3-1 and TRBJ2-1; possibly TRBD1 for D (6 bases). V was trimmed by 1 base and J by 5 bases, leaving 12 bases between them. Germline V gene data show CDR1 as LGHDT and CDR2 as YNNKEL (reference sequence). This CDR3 contains 15 residues. In DNA form, the CDR3 reads TGTGCCAGCAGCCAAGGGGCAGGGGTTGACAATGAGCAGTTCTTC. Its protein product is CASSQGAGVDNEQFF.

This clonotype was seen a handful of times. V gene TRBV18 combines with J gene TRBJ2-1, with 8 bases identical to TRBD1. The CDR3 loop spans 15 amino acids. Per the germline V gene, CDR1 is KGHSH and CDR2 is LQKENI. V lost 3 bases to trimming and J lost 8 bases; unmatched junction nucleotides: 9. As DNA, the CDR3 is TGTGCCAGCTCACCGGACAGGGTAAGGGGATATGAGCAGTTCTTC. Translating it yields CASSPDRVRGYEQFF.

The sample holds many counts of this clonotype. The J gene is TRBJ2-1, the V gene TRBV7-8; 16 nucleotides line up with TRBD2. Germline values: CDR1 SGHVS, CDR2 FQNEAQ. The CDR3 has 21 amino acids. After removal of 1 base from V and 8 bases from J, the junction contained 17 bases not matched to a gene. The CDR3 spells CASSLGQGLAGGPIYMDEQFF. As DNA, the CDR3 is TGTGCCAGCAGCTTAGGCCAGGGACTAGCGGGGGGGCCGATCTACATGGATGAGCAGTTCTTC.

This clonotype has just a few counts. The chain employs TRBV4-3 and TRBJ2-1; TRBD2 agrees at 7 bases. CDR1 and CDR2 (germline): LGHNA, YSLEER. There are 13 residues in the CDR3. V lost 4 bases and J lost 8; bases outside the gene matches: 5. CDR3 in amino acids: CASSPRLAYEQFF. CDR3 in DNA: TGCGCCAGCAGCCCCCGACTAGCCTATGAGCAGTTCTTC.

V and J are TRBV5-1 and TRBJ1-1; D gene ambiguous. The CDR3 runs to 14 residues. Between the trimmed V and J ends, which lost 0 bases and 1 base, there was a span of 7 bases. Germline values: CDR1 SGHRS, CDR2 YFSETQ. The CDR3 protein is CASSLDVGNTEAFF. CDR3 bases: TGCGCCAGCAGCTTGGACGTCGGGAACACTGAAGCTTTCTTT.

The chain joins TRBV20-1 to TRBJ2-7; either TRBD1 or TRBD2 may supply D (5 bases each). The V gene lost 2 bases and the J gene lost 7 bases, with 18 bases spanning the gap. From germline, CDR1 is DFQATT and CDR2 SNEGSKA (reference sequence). This CDR3 comprises 14 residues. CDR3 residues: CSARSMRGGIEQYF. The CDR3 nucleotides read TGCAGTGCTAGAAGTATGAGGGGCGGAATAGAGCAGTACTTC.